These 20 T cell receptor beta chains share one sample of origin, sequenced in a study of blood T cells in healthy people across ages. For the second PCR, which ran for about 6 to 11 cycles, a sample-barcoded 5' primer and a J-beta primer mix were used. TCRdb redid the calling of the 5' RACE reads with MiXCR, one entry per CDR3 protein. The sample has over 1,500,000 distinct CDR3 sequences, around 50% seen once; the top ten hold 2% to 2.5%. Source material: blood. Receptor source: a woman aged 40 to 50 in good health.

The chain has TRBV13 and TRBJ1-5; D unresolved. The CDR3 is 13 amino acids. Trimming pared 1 base from V and 6 bases from J, leaving 7 bases between. CDR1 is PRHDT and CDR2 is FYEKMQ in the germline V gene (reference sequence). CDR3 sequence reads: CASSLDPGQPQHF. DNA for the CDR3: TGTGCCAGCAGCTTAGACCCGGGTCAGCCCCAGCATTTT.

The chain employs TRBV28 and TRBJ1-1, with 7 nucleotides matching TRBD1. Germline CDR1 reads MDHEN; CDR2 reads SYDVKM. There are 13 residues in the CDR3. V dropped 4 bases and J dropped 4; count of bases not matched to a gene: 3. CDR3 region: CASSSGGITEAFF. The CDR3 DNA reads as TGTGCCAGCAGTTCAGGGGGAATCACTGAAGCTTTCTTT.

This sequence joins TRBV29-1 and TRBJ2-6; possible D gene TRBD1, 6 bases. The germline gives CDR1 SQVTM, CDR2 ANQGSEA. The CDR3 runs to 15 residues. Between the trimmed V and J ends, which lost 4 bases and 0 bases, there was a span of 10 bases. Here the CDR3 reads CSVAGVTSGANVLTF. The DNA of the CDR3 is TGCAGCGTTGCAGGGGTTACCTCTGGGGCCAACGTCCTGACTTTC.

This clonotype was observed a handful of times. The genes are TRBV7-9 and TRBJ1-2; no definite D call. The CDR3 covers 11 residues. V lost 5 bases and J 8 bases, leaving 9 bases between the germline ends. Germline V gene data show CDR1 as SEHNR and CDR2 as FQNEAQ (reference sequence). CDR3 in amino acids: CASSGLVGYTF. CDR3 sequence (DNA): TGTGCCAGCAGCGGTCTCGTCGGCTACACCTTC.

This clonotype has just one count. A read error may account for a junction end that differs from germline. V is TRBV7-9 and J is TRBJ2-2; no firm D call. This CDR3 contains 15 residues. From germline, CDR1 is SEHNR and CDR2 FQNEAQ (reference sequence). The CDR3 DNA follows: TGTGCCGGCAGCTTAACCGCAAGTAACACCGGGGAGCTGTTTTTT. This sequence encodes CAGSLTASNTGELFF.

The rearrangement uses TRBV12-3 or TRBV12-4 and TRBJ2-4; 7 nucleotides agree with TRBD2. The DNA end lines up better with TRBJ2-5; the J call may be wrong. This CDR3 has 14 residues. For the CDR3, the DNA is TGTGCCAGCACGGAAGGGAGGGCCGTGGAGACCCAGTACTTC. The encoded protein is CASTEGRAVETQYF.

Only a few counts were recorded for this clonotype. The chain joins TRBV9 to TRBJ2-1; D might be TRBD1 (5 bases). This CDR3 contains 15 residues. V was clipped by 4 bases and J by 5 bases, with 16 bases between them. Per germline, CDR1 SGDLS and CDR2 YYNGEE. CDR3: CASSSAGAPNNEQFF. The CDR3 DNA follows: TGTGCCAGCAGCTCGGCTGGGGCGCCCAACAATGAGCAGTTCTTC.

A few counts support this clonotype. The gene calls are TRBV5-6 and TRBJ2-6, with TRBD1 identical over 9 bases. From germline, CDR1 is SGHDT and CDR2 YYEEEE. The CDR3 is 14 amino acids. Trimming took 7 bases from V and 1 from J; bases not matched to a gene: 0. The CDR3 sequence: CASGTGSGANVLTF. For the CDR3, the DNA is TGTGCCAGCGGGACAGGGTCTGGGGCCAACGTCCTGACTTTC. Drawing the rest from reference TRBV5-6 and TRBJ2-6, the complete variable domain is DAGVTQSPTHLIKTRGQQVTLRCSPKSGHDTVSWYQQALGQGPQFIFQYYEEEERQRGNFPDRFSGHQFPNYSSELNVNALLLGDSALYLCASGTGSGANVLTFGAGSRLTVL.

V is TRBV28 and J is TRBJ2-3; D possibly uses TRBD1 or TRBD2 (5 bases each). The CDR3 runs to 17 residues. Trimming removed 7 bases at V and 3 bases at J, with 23 bases between. Per germline, CDR1 MDHEN and CDR2 SYDVKM. The CDR3 bases are TGTGCCAGCATTACACCCGGATGGGGGTGGGGTACAGATACGCAGTATTTT. This gives the protein CASITPGWGWGTDTQYF.

The chain carries TRBV3-1 and TRBJ2-7, with D maybe TRBD2 (6 bases). The CDR3 runs 16 residues. Germline V CDR1 and CDR2: LGHDT, YNNKEL (reference sequence). The V end lost 0 bases, the J end lost 2 bases, and 14 bases lay between the germline ends. The CDR3 sequence is CASSQDRESVTYEQYF. The DNA of the CDR3 is TGTGCCAGCAGCCAAGATCGGGAGTCAGTTACCTACGAGCAGTACTTC.

This clonotype was recorded a few times. The J gene is TRBJ2-7, the V gene TRBV10-1; no reliable D call. The germline CDR1 and CDR2 sequences are WNHNN and SYGVQD (reference sequence). Trimming removed 0 bases from V and 3 bases from J, with 9 bases in between. This CDR3 has 14 amino acids. The CDR3 DNA is TGCGCCAGCAGTGAGTCGGGTCCTTACTACGAGCAGTACTTC. Residues: CASSESGPYYEQYF.

The CDR3 reads CASSHLAGQTYNEQFF. The DNA of the CDR3 is TGTGCCAGCAGCCACCTAGCGGGGCAAACCTACAATGAGCAGTTCTTC. J is TRBJ2-1 and V is TRBV4-2, with TRBD2 matching 9 bases. Trimming took 3 bases from V and 2 from J; bases not matched to a gene: 5. Germline loops: CDR1 LGHNA, CDR2 YNFKEQ. The CDR3 totals 16 residues.

V gene TRBV7-9 combines with J gene TRBJ2-4; D ambiguous. Trimming pared 5 bases from V and 2 bases from J, leaving 16 bases between. The CDR3 runs 16 residues. In germline, CDR1 is SEHNR, CDR2 FQNEAQ (reference sequence). CDR3 DNA: TGTGCCAGCAGCCAACCGACCGGAGTGACCAAAAACATTCAGTACTTC. Amino acids: CASSQPTGVTKNIQYF.

This rearrangement joins TRBV2 to TRBJ1-2; D unclear. CDR1 SNHLY and CDR2 FYNNEI come from the germline V gene. V shed 9 bases and J shed 6 bases, with 8 bases lying between them. The CDR3 extends over 10 amino acids. In nucleotides, the CDR3 is TGTGCCAGACGACTGGATGGCTACACCTTC. This translates into CARRLDGYTF.

The chain combines TRBV12-3 or TRBV12-4 with TRBJ2-3, with D perhaps being TRBD1 or TRBD2 (10 bases each). The CDR3 is 22 amino acids. V was clipped by 4 bases and J by 5 bases, with 37 bases between them. CDR3 in amino acids: CASSSRDRGQALAGVDRDTQYF. The CDR3 DNA sequence: TGTGCCAGCAGTTCGCGGGACAGGGGACAGGCGCTAGCGGGGGTGGATCGAGATACGCAGTATTTT.

This clonotype was observed a few times. One end of the junction does not line up with germline, which may come from a read error. This chain's CDR3 is CASSLRRTSRDTQYF. The CDR3 bases are TGTGCCAGCAGCTTACGCCGGACTAGCAGAGATACGCAGTATTTT. The chain carries TRBV7-9 and TRBJ2-3; 8 positions agree with TRBD2. Germline CDR1 is SEHNR and CDR2 is FQNEAQ (reference sequence). This CDR3 is built from 15 residues.

This clonotype turned up a few times. This chain links TRBV7-8 with TRBJ2-2; D gene unclear. V shed 1 base and J shed 4 bases, with 13 bases lying between them. CDR1 is SGHVS, CDR2 FQNEAQ, per germline. The CDR3 has 16 residues. The chain's CDR3 is CASSLVIRGGTGELFF. Here the CDR3 DNA reads TGTGCCAGCAGCTTAGTCATTAGAGGCGGCACCGGGGAGCTGTTTTTT.

V and J are TRBV5-1 and TRBJ2-1; D is unresolved. Trimming took 0 bases from V and 10 from J, leaving 8 bases between them. Germline V gene data show CDR1 as SGHRS and CDR2 as YFSETQ. The CDR3 length is 12 residues. The CDR3 sequence is CASSLDDLEQFF. CDR3 in DNA: TGCGCCAGCAGCTTGGACGACCTGGAGCAGTTCTTC.

CDR3 DNA: TGCGCCAGCAGTGTTCGGCGGTACGAGCAGTACTTC. Translating gives CASSVRRYEQYF. This chain connects TRBV10-1 to TRBJ2-7; D is ambiguous. CDR1 and CDR2 (germline): WNHNN, SYGVQD (reference sequence). CDR3 length: 12 amino acids. The germline V and J ends were trimmed by 4 bases and 4 bases, with 8 bases remaining between them.

The chain's CDR3 is CATSRGGRPYNEKLFF. DNA for the CDR3: TGTGCCACCAGCAGAGGGGGGAGGCCCTATAATGAAAAACTGTTTTTT. The gene calls are TRBV15 and TRBJ1-4; D may be TRBD1 (5 bases). The CDR3 contains 16 residues. Trimming stripped 1 base from V and 4 bases from J, with 13 bases between. Germline CDR1 is LNHNV and CDR2 is YYDKDF (reference sequence). Based on the CDR3 plus reference TRBV15 and TRBJ1-4, the full variable domain is DAMVIQNPRYQVTQFGKPVTLSCSQTLNHNVMYWYQQKSSQAPKLLFHYYDKDFNNEADTPDNFQSRRPNTSFCFLDIRSPGLGDTAMYLCATSRGGRPYNEKLFFGSGTQLSVL.